The entry below gives a single T cell receptor (beta chain) sequence along with its context. TCRdb fed the RT-PCR reads into MiXCR, producing one record per CDR3 protein. The sample shows about 410,000 distinct CDR3 sequences, around 15% of them seen only once. This sample was included in a study of patients and donors after allogeneic stem cell transplantation. Deletions cut 4 bases from V and 10 bases from J, with 11 bases between. Germline lookup yields CDR1 LGHDT and CDR2 YNNKEL (reference sequence). This CDR3 has 12 amino acids. The receptor's source is a human donor who was either an allogeneic HSCT recipient or a stem cell or donor lymphocyte infusion donor (not recorded which). It is not recorded whose cells these are; they may come from a transplant donor. The chain recombines TRBV3-1 with TRBJ1-5, with D maybe TRBD1 (6 bases). The source material was blood, either unsorted or a sorted T cell fraction (not recorded which). This CDR3 reads CASSLAQGPQHF. The CDR3 region has the DNA TGTGCCAGCAGCCTAGCACAGGGTCCCCAGCATTTT.